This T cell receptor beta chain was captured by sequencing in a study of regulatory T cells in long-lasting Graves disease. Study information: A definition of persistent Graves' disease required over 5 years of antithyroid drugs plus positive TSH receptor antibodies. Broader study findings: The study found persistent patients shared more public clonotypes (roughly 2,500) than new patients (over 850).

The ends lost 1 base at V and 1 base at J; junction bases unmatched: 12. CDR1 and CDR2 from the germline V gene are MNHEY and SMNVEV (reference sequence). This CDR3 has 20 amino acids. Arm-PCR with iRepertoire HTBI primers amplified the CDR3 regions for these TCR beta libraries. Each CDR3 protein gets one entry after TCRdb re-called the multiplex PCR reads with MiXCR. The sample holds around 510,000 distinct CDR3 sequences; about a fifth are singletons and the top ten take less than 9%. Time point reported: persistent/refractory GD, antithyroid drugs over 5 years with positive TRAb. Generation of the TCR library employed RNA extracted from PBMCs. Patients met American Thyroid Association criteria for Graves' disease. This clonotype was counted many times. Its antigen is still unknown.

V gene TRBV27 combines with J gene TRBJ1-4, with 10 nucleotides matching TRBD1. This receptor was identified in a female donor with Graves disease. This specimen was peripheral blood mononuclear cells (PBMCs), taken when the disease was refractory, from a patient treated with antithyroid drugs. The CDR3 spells CASSLFPPGQGRLTNEKLFF. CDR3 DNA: TGTGCCAGCAGTTTATTTCCCCCGGGACAGGGGCGTCTAACTAATGAAAAACTGTTTTTT. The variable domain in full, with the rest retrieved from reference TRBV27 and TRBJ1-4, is EAQVTQNPRYLITVTGKKLTVTCSQNMNHEYMSWYRQDPGLGLRQIYYSMNVEVTDKGDVPEGYKVSRKEKRNFPLILESPSPNQTSLYFCASSLFPPGQGRLTNEKLFFGSGTQLSVL.